The 18 T cell receptor beta chains below all came from one sample that was sequenced in a study of T cell responses to AZD1222 COVID-19 vaccine. Sequenced by immunoSEQ multiplex PCR; TCRdb stores in-frame clones only, minus some. The sample yields 95,000 to 150,000 clones, about nine tenths seen once. The sample in question was peripheral blood, obtained on day 0 of AZD1222 vaccination. The receptor source for this set is an adult in good health.

This sequence joins TRBV19 and TRBJ1-1; D unresolved. The CDR3 loop spans 12 amino acids. Deletions cut 2 bases from V and 6 bases from J, with 7 bases between. CDR1 and CDR2 from the germline V gene are LNHDA and SQIVND (reference sequence). CDR3 amino acids: CASSINSPEAFF. CDR3 sequence (DNA): TGTGCCAGTAGTATAAACAGTCCTGAAGCTTTCTTT.

This chain joins TRBV7-9 and TRBJ1-2, with no clear D. Trimming cost V 5 bases and J 7 bases, with 11 bases left between them. The germline V gene has CDR1 SEHNR and CDR2 FQNEAQ (reference sequence). CDR3 length: 12 amino acids. The CDR3 DNA reads TGTGCCAGCAGCCCGCCTTTTTCTGGCTACACCTTC. It translates to CASSPPFSGYTF.

This clone showed up just once. The chain combines TRBV13 with TRBJ2-1; 8 nucleotides line up with TRBD2. With 5 bases clipped from V and 8 bases from J, the junction kept 11 bases outside the gene matches. CDR1 and CDR2 from the germline V gene are PRHDT and FYEKMQ (reference sequence). The CDR3 runs 15 residues. The CDR3 DNA is TGTGCCAGCAGCCCTCGGGGGGGCAGGGAGCATGAGCAGTTCTTC. Encoded protein: CASSPRGGREHEQFF. Looking up the rest from reference TRBV13 and TRBJ2-1 gives the full variable domain: AAGVIQSPRHLIKEKRETATLKCYPIPRHDTVYWYQQGPGQDPQFLISFYEKMQSDKGSIPDRFSAQQFSDYHSELNMSSLELGDSALYFCASSPRGGREHEQFFGPGTRLTVL.

This chain links TRBV11-3 with TRBJ1-1; 9 nucleotides agree with TRBD1. V lost 1 base, J lost 4 bases, and 4 bases stayed unmatched. The length of the CDR3 is 15 residues. The germline V gene encodes CDR1 SGHNT and CDR2 YENEEA. CDR3 sequence reads: CASSLGGDRATEAFF. CDR3 bases: TGTGCCAGCAGCTTAGGGGGGGACAGGGCCACTGAAGCTTTCTTT.

The J gene is TRBJ2-5, the V gene TRBV7-9; tentatively, D is TRBD2 (6 bases). Trimming stripped 4 bases from V and 5 bases from J, with 8 bases between. CDR1 and CDR2 (germline): SEHNR, FQNEAQ (reference sequence). The CDR3 has 12 residues. The DNA for the CDR3 is TGTGCCAGCAGCTCCCGGGGGGAGACCCAGTACTTC. Translated, it gives CASSSRGETQYF.

The chain uses TRBV27 and TRBJ1-5, with no clear D. The CDR3 is 17 residues long. V gave up 4 bases and J gave up 5 bases, with 21 bases separating them. Germline V CDR1 and CDR2: MNHEY, SMNVEV (reference sequence). CDR3 sequence: CASSSLRASRADQPQHF. As DNA, the CDR3 is TGTGCCAGCAGTTCCCTTCGGGCATCTCGGGCGGATCAGCCCCAGCATTTT.

CDR3 region: CATSGQVGNQPQHF. For the CDR3, the DNA is TGTGCCACCAGTGGGCAGGTAGGCAATCAGCCCCAGCATTTT. V is TRBV24-1 and J is TRBJ1-5; D is undetermined. This CDR3 contains 14 residues. The V gene lost 5 bases and the J gene lost 2 bases, with 9 bases spanning the gap. In germline, CDR1 is KGHDR, CDR2 SFDVKD.

V is TRBV19 and J is TRBJ1-6, with D perhaps TRBD1 (6 bases). The CDR3 has 13 amino acids. Trimming left V 11 bases short and J 9 bases short, with 17 bases between. Per germline, CDR1 LNHDA and CDR2 SQIVND (reference sequence). The chain's CDR3 is CAGSAGAGSPLHF. DNA of the CDR3: TGTGCCGGGTCCGCGGGGGCGGGTTCACCCCTCCACTTT. The complete variable domain, with remaining parts taken from reference TRBV19 and TRBJ1-6, reads DGGITQSPKYLFRKEGQNVTLSCEQNLNHDAMYWYRQDPGQGLRLIYYSQIVNDFQKGDIAEGYSVSREKKESFPLTVTSAQKNPTAFYLCAGSAGAGSPLHFGNGTRLTVT.

This sequence joins TRBV2 and TRBJ2-1; a weak D match, TRBD1 (6 bases). The germline gives CDR1 SNHLY, CDR2 FYNNEI. The V end lost 3 bases, the J end lost 10 bases, and 10 bases lay between the germline ends. This CDR3 has 12 residues. The CDR3 loop is CASSEGTGEQFF. For the CDR3, the DNA is TGTGCCAGCAGTGAGGGAACAGGGGAGCAGTTCTTC. Full variable domain (rest looked up from reference TRBV2 and TRBJ2-1): EPEVTQTPSHQVTQMGQEVILRCVPISNHLYFYWYRQILGQKVEFLVSFYNNEISEKSEIFDDQFSVERPDGSNFTLKIRSTKLEDSAMYFCASSEGTGEQFFGPGTRLTVL.

V is TRBV29-1 and J is TRBJ2-5, with a weak D call TRBD2 (6 bases). Trimming pared 6 bases from V and 5 bases from J, leaving 16 bases between. CDR1 SQVTM and CDR2 ANQGSEA come from the germline V gene. This CDR3 is built from 13 residues. This chain's CDR3 is CSVVWAGRETQYF. The CDR3 coding sequence is TGCAGCGTGGTATGGGCAGGGAGGGAGACCCAGTACTTC.

The rearrangement joins TRBV6-2 or TRBV6-3 to TRBJ2-2; a weak D match, TRBD1 (6 bases). This CDR3 region has 17 residues. V was clipped by 0 bases and J by 0 bases, with 11 bases between them. Germline values: CDR1 MNHEY, CDR2 SVGEGT. CDR3 in DNA: TGTGCCAGCAGTTACTCTCTAGGACAGACGAACACCGGGGAGCTGTTTTTT. Protein product: CASSYSLGQTNTGELFF.

The chain recombines TRBV19 with TRBJ2-3, with unresolved D. Deletions cut 9 bases from V and 2 bases from J, with 12 bases between. This CDR3 spans 13 amino acids. Germline V gene sequence: CDR1 LNHDA, CDR2 SQIVND (reference sequence). CDR3 loop: CASKGGSTDTQYF. In DNA form, the CDR3 reads TGTGCCAGCAAGGGCGGCTCCACAGATACGCAGTATTTT.

The chain is built from TRBV5-1 and TRBJ1-6, with D possibly matching TRBD1 (6 bases). From germline, CDR1 is SGHRS and CDR2 YFSETQ. CDR3 length equals 14 residues. Trimming took off 2 bases at V and 7 bases at J, with 10 bases between the two ends. The CDR3 region is CASSLQGDNSPLHF. CDR3 sequence (DNA): TGCGCCAGCAGCTTACAGGGAGACAATTCACCCCTCCACTTT.

This clone appeared once. The chain joins TRBV11-1 to TRBJ2-1; 10 positions agree with TRBD2. In germline, CDR1 is SGHAT, CDR2 FQDESV (reference sequence). Losses at the gene ends were 1 base for V and 3 bases for J; bases not matched to a gene: 0. This CDR3 spans 15 amino acids. The CDR3 sequence: CASSLERGGYNEQFF. In DNA, the CDR3 is TGTGCCAGCAGCTTAGAGCGGGGGGGCTACAATGAGCAGTTCTTC.

The V gene is TRBV18, the J gene TRBJ2-7; the D gene is possibly TRBD1 (5 bases). V was trimmed by 1 base and J by 3 bases, leaving 13 bases between them. Germline CDR1 and CDR2: KGHSH and LQKENI. The CDR3 loop spans 15 amino acids. CDR3 region: CASSPLAGQDYEQYF. In DNA, the CDR3 is TGTGCCAGCTCACCACTCGCAGGGCAGGACTACGAGCAGTACTTC.

This clone was counted a single time. This chain connects TRBV9 to TRBJ1-1; perhaps TRBD1 as D (5 bases). In germline, CDR1 is SGDLS, CDR2 YYNGEE. V shed 6 bases and J shed 0 bases, with 21 bases lying between them. The CDR3 is 17 amino acids. This CDR3 is CASTLMRGPRMNTEAFF. The CDR3 nucleotides are TGTGCCAGCACCCTCATGAGGGGCCCCCGCATGAACACTGAAGCTTTCTTT.

The V call is TRBV5-1, the J call TRBJ2-3, with 15 positions matching TRBD2. The CDR3 is 20 residues long. J lost 5 bases, V lost 3 bases, and 16 bases had no gene match. Germline V gene data show CDR1 as SGHRS and CDR2 as YFSETQ. Here the CDR3 reads CASSSPPGLAGGPNEDTQYF. The CDR3 nucleotides read TGCGCCAGCAGCTCTCCACCTGGACTAGCGGGGGGGCCCAACGAAGATACGCAGTATTTT.

CDR3 nucleotide sequence: TGTGCCAGCTCTCAAGAGTCTGGAAACACCATATATTTT. Its protein is CASSQESGNTIYF. V and J are TRBV18 and TRBJ1-3, with no clear D. Germline loops: CDR1 KGHSH, CDR2 LQKENI. Trimming shortened V by 6 bases and J by 1 base, and 7 bases separated the two germline ends. The CDR3 length is 13 residues.